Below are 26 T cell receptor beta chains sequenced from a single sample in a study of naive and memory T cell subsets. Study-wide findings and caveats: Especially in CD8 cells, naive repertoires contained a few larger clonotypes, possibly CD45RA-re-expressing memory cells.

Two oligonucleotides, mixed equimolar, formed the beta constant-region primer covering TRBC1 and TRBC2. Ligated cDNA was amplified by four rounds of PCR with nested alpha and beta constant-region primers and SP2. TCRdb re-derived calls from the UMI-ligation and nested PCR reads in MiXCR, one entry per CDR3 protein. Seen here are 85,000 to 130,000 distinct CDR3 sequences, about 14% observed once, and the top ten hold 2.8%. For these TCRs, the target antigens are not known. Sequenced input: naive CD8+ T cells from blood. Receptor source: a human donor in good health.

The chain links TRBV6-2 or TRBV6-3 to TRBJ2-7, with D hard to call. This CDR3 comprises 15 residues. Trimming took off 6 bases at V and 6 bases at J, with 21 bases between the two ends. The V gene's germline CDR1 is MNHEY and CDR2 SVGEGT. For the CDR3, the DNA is TGTGCCAGCAGCCAATGGGCCAAGCTAGGAGTCGAGCAGTACTTC. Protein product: CASSQWAKLGVEQYF.

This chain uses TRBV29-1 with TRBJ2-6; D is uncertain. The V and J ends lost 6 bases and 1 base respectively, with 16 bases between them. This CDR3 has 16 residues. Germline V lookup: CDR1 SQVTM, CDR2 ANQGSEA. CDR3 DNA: TGCAGCGTCTTGTTAGCTGTTGATTCTGGGGCCAACGTCCTGACTTTC. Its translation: CSVLLAVDSGANVLTF.

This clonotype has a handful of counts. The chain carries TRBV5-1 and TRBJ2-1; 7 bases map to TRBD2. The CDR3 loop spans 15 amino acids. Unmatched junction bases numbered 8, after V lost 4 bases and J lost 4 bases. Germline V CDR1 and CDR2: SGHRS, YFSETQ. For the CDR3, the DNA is TGCGCCAGCAGCGCCGGGGAGGGACTGTACAATGAGCAGTTCTTC. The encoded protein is CASSAGEGLYNEQFF. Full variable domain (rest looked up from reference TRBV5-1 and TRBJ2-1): KAGVTQTPRYLIKTRGQQVTLSCSPISGHRSVSWYQQTPGQGLQFLFEYFSETQRNKGNFPGRFSGRQFSNSRSEMNVSTLELGDSALYLCASSAGEGLYNEQFFGPGTRLTVL.

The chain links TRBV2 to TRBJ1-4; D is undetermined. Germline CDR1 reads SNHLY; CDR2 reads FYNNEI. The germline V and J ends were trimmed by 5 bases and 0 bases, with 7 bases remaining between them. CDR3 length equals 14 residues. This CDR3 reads CASSWAATNEKLFF. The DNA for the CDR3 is TGTGCCAGCAGTTGGGCAGCAACTAATGAAAAACTGTTTTTT.

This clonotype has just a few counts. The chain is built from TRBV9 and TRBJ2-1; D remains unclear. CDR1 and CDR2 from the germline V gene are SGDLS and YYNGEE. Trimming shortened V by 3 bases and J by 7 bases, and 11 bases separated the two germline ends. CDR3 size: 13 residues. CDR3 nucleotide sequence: TGTGCCAGCAGCGACTCCCTGGCGAATGAGCAGTTCTTC. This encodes CASSDSLANEQFF. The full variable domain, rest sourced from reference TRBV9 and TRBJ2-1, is DSGVTQTPKHLITATGQRVTLRCSPRSGDLSVYWYQQSLDQGLQFLIQYYNGEERAKGNILERFSAQQFPDLHSELNLSSLELGDSALYFCASSDSLANEQFFGPGTRLTVL.

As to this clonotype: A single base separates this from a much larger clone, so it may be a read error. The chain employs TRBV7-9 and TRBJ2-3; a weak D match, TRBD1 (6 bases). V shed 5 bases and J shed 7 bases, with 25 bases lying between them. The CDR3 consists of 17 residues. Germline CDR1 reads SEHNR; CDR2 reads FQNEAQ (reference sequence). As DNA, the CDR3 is TGTGCCAGCAGCCCGCCCTTCGACAGGCCGGCAAGCTATACGCAGTATTTT. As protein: CASSPPFDRPASYTQYF.

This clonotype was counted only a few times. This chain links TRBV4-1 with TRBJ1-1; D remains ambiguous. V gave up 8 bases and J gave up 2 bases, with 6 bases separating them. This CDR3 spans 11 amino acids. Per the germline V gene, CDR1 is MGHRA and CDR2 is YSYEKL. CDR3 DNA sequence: TGCGCCAGCGCAGATAACACTGAAGCTTTCTTT. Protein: CASADNTEAFF.

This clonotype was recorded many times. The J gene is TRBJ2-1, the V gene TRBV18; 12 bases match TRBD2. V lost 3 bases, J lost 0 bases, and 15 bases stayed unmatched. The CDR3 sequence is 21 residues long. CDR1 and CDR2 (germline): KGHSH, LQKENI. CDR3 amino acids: CASSPLMTDTSGGPSYNEQFF. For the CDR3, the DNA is TGTGCCAGCTCACCTCTTATGACAGATACTAGCGGGGGGCCCTCCTACAATGAGCAGTTCTTC.

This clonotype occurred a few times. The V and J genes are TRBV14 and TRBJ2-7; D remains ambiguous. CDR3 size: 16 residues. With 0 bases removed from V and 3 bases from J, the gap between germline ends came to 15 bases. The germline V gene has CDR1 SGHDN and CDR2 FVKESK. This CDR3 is CASSQDTDAGIYEQYF. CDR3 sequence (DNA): TGTGCCAGCAGCCAAGATACGGACGCAGGAATCTACGAGCAGTACTTC. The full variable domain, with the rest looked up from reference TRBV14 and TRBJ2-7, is EAGVTQFPSHSVIEKGQTVTLRCDPISGHDNLYWYRRVMGKEIKFLLHFVKESKQDESGMPNNRFLAERTGGTYSTLKVQPAELEDSGVYFCASSQDTDAGIYEQYFGPGTRLTVT.

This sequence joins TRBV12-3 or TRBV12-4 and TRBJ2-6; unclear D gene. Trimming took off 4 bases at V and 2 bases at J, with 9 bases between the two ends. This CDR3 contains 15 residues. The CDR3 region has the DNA TGTGCCAGCAGTTCTCGGAATCCTGGGGCCAACGTCCTGACTTTC. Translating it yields CASSSRNPGANVLTF.

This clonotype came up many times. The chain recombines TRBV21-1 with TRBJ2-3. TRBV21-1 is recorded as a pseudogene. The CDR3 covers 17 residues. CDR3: CASSKHKRKPPTDTQYF. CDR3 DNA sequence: TGTGCCAGCAGCAAACACAAGCGAAAACCACCCACAGATACGCAGTATTTT.

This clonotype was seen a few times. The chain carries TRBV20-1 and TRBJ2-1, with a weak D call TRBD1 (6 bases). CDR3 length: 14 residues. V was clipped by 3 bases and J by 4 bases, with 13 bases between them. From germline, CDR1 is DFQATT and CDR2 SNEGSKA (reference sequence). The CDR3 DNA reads TGCAGTGCTAGCAGCAGGGGCGGTTACAATGAGCAGTTCTTC. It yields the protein CSASSRGGYNEQFF.

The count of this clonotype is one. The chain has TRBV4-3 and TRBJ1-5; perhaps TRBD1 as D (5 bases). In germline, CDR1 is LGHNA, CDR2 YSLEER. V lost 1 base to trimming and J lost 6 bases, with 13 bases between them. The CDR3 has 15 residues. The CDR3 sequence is CASSQAYTGGQPQHF. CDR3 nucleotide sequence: TGCGCCAGCAGCCAAGCGTACACAGGCGGTCAGCCCCAGCATTTT.

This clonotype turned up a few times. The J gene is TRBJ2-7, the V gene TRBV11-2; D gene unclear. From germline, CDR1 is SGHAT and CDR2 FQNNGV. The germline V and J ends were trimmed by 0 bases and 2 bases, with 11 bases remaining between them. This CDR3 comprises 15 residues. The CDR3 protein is CASSLDRSRTYEQYF. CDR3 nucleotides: TGTGCCAGCAGCTTAGATAGGTCCAGGACCTACGAGCAGTACTTC.

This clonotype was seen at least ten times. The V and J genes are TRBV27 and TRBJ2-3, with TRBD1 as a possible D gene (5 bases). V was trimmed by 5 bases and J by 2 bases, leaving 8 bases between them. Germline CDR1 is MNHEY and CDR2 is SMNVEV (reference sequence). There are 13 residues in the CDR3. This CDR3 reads CASSTRATDTQYF. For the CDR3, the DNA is TGTGCCAGCAGTACCAGGGCCACAGATACGCAGTATTTT.

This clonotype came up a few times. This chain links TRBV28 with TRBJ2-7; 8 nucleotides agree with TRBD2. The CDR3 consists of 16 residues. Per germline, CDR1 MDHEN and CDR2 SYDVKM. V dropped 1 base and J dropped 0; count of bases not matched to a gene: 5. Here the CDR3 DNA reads TGTGCCAGCAGTTTATTTCGGGGGGGGAGCTCCTACGAGCAGTACTTC. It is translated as CASSLFRGGSSYEQYF.

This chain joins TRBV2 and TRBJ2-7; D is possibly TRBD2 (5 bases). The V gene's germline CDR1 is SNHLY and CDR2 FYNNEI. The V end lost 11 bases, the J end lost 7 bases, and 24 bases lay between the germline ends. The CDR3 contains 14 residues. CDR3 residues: CALPRGGLHLEQYF. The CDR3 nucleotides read TGTGCCCTCCCCCGTGGAGGCCTTCACCTAGAGCAGTACTTC.

CDR3 sequence reads: CASSPSWGIGNTIYF. The DNA for the CDR3 is TGTGCCAGCAGTCCATCTTGGGGGATCGGAAACACCATATATTTT. The chain employs TRBV6-5 and TRBJ1-3, with D maybe TRBD1 (5 bases). Germline CDR1 and CDR2: MNHEY and SVGAGI. The CDR3 is 15 residues long. V lost 5 bases and J 4 bases, leaving 15 bases between the germline ends.

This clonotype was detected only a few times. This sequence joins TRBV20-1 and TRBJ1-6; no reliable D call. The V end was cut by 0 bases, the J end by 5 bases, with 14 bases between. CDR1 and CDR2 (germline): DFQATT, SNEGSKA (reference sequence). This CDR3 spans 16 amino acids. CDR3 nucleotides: TGCAGTGCTAGAGAGTGGGATGCGACTGATAATTCACCCCTCCACTTT. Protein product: CSAREWDATDNSPLHF.

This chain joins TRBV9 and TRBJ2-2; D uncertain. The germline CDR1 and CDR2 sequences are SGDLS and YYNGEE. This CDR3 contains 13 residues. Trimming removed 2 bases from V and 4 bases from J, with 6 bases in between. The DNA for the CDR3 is TGTGCCAGCAGCGTTTTCCCCACCGGGGAGCTGTTTTTT. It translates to CASSVFPTGELFF. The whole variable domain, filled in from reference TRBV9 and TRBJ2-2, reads DSGVTQTPKHLITATGQRVTLRCSPRSGDLSVYWYQQSLDQGLQFLIQYYNGEERAKGNILERFSAQQFPDLHSELNLSSLELGDSALYFCASSVFPTGELFFGEGSRLTVL.

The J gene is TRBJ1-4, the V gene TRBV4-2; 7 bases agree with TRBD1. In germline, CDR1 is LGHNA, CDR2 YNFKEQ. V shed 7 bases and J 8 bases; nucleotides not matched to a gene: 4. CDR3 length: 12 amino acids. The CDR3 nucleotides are TGTGCCAGCAAGCAGGGGGGAGAAAAACTGTTTTTT. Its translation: CASKQGGEKLFF.

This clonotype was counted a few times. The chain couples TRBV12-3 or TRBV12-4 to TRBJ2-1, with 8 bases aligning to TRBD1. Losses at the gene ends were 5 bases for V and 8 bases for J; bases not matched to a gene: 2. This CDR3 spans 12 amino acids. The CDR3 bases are TGTGCCAGCAGTGGGACAGGTCATGAGCAGTTCTTC. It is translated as CASSGTGHEQFF.

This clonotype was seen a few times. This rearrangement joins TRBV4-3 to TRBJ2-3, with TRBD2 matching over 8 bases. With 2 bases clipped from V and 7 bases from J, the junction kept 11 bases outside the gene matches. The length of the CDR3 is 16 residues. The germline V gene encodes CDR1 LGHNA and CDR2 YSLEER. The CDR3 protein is CASSQFGGAGFYTQYF. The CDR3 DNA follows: TGCGCCAGCAGCCAATTCGGGGGGGCCGGGTTTTATACGCAGTATTTT.

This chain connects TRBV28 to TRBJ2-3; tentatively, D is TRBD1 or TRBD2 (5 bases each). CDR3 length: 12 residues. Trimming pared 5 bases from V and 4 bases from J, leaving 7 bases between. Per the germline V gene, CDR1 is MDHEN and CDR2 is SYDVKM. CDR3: CASSGTADTQYF. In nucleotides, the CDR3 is TGTGCCAGCAGTGGGACCGCAGATACGCAGTATTTT.

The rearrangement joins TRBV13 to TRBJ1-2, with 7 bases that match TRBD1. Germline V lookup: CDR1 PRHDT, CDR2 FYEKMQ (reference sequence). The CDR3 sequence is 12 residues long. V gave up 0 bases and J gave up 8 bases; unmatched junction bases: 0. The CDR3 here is CASSLGDRGYTF. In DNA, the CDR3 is TGTGCCAGCAGCTTAGGGGACAGGGGCTACACCTTC. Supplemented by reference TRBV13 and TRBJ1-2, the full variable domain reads AAGVIQSPRHLIKEKRETATLKCYPIPRHDTVYWYQQGPGQDPQFLISFYEKMQSDKGSIPDRFSAQQFSDYHSELNMSSLELGDSALYFCASSLGDRGYTFGSGTRLTVV.

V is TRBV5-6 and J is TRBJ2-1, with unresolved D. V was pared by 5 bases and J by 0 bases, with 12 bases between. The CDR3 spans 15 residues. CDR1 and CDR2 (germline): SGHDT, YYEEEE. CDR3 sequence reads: CASRPGASSYNEQFF. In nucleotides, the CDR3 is TGTGCCAGCAGGCCGGGTGCGAGCTCCTACAATGAGCAGTTCTTC.